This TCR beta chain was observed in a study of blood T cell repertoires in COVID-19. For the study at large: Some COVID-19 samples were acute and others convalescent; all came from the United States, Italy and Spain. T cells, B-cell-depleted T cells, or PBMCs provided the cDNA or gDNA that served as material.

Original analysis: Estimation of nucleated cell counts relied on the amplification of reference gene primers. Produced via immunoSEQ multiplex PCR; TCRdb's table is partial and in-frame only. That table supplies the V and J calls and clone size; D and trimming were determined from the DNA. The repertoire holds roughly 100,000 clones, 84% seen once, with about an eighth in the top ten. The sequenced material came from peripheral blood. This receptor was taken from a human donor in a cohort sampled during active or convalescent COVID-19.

CDR3 DNA: TGCGCCAGCAGGTTGCAGGGACTAGGGGACTATGGCTACACCTTC. Its translation: CASRLQGLGDYGYTF. The chain uses TRBV5-1 and TRBJ1-2, with a tentative D call TRBD1 (5 bases). Germline V gene data show CDR1 as SGHRS and CDR2 as YFSETQ. Trimming removed 5 bases at V and 3 bases at J, with 17 bases between. The CDR3 has 15 residues.